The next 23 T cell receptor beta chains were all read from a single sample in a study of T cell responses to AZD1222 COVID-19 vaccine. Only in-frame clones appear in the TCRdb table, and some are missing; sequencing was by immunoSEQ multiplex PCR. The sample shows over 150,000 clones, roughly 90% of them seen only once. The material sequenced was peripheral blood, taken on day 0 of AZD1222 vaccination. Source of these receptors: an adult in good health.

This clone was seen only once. CDR3 region: CASSLVSGNTEAFF. CDR3 sequence (DNA): TGCGCCAGCAGCTTGGTATCGGGGAACACTGAAGCTTTCTTT. This chain joins TRBV5-1 and TRBJ1-1, with D uncertain. The length of the CDR3 is 14 residues. Between the trimmed V and J ends, which lost 0 bases and 1 base, there was a span of 7 bases. CDR1 is SGHRS, CDR2 YFSETQ, per germline.

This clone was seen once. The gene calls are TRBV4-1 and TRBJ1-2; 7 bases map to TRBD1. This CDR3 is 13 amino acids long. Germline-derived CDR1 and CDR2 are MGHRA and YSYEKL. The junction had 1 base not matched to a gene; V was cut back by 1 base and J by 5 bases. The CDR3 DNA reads TGCGCCAGCAGCCAAGGGGGACAGTATGGCTACACCTTC. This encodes CASSQGGQYGYTF.

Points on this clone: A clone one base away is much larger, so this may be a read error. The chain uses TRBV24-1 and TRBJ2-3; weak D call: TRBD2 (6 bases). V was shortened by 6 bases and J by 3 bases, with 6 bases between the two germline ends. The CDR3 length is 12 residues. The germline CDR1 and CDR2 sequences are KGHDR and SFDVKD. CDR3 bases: TGTGCCACCAGTCGGGGGACAGATACGCAGTATTTT. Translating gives CATSRGTDTQYF.

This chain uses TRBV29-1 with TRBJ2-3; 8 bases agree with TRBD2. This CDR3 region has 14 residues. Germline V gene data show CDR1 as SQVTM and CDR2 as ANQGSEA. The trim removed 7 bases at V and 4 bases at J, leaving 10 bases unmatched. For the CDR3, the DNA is TGCAGCGCCCGGCGGGGGGAAGGCGCAGATACGCAGTATTTT. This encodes CSARRGEGADTQYF.

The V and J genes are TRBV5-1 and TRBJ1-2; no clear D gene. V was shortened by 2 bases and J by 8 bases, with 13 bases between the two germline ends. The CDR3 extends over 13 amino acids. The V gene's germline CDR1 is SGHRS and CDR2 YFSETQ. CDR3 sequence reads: CASSFEGREGYTF. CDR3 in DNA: TGCGCCAGCAGCTTTGAGGGAAGAGAAGGCTACACCTTC.

The CDR3 loop reads CASSFSLAGLLSSYNEQFF. CDR3 in DNA: TGTGCCAGCAGCTTCTCGCTAGCGGGGCTTCTCAGCTCCTACAATGAGCAGTTCTTC. This sequence joins TRBV11-2 and TRBJ2-1, with 9 bases fitting TRBD2. The germline CDR1 and CDR2 sequences are SGHAT and FQNNGV. V gave up 3 bases and J gave up 0 bases; unmatched junction bases: 12. The length of the CDR3 is 19 residues.

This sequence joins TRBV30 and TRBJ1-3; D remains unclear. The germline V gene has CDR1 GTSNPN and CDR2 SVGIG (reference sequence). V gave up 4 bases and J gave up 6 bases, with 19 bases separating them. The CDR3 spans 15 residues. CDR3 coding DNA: TGTGCCTGGAATCGTCCTGGGAAGGTCGAAAACACCATATATTTT. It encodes CAWNRPGKVENTIYF.

In DNA, the CDR3 is TGTGCCAGTAACTGGGGGCCTAATTCACCCCTCCACTTT. Protein product: CASNWGPNSPLHF. The rearrangement links TRBV19 to TRBJ1-6, with D perhaps matching TRBD1 (6 bases). Trimming removed 7 bases at V and 6 bases at J, with 10 bases between. From germline, CDR1 is LNHDA and CDR2 SQIVND (reference sequence). The CDR3 runs to 13 residues.

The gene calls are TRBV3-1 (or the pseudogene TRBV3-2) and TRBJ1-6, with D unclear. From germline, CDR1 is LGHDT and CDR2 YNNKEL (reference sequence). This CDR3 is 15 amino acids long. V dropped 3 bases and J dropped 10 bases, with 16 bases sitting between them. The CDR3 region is CASSQMNALGSPLHF. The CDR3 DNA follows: TGTGCCAGCAGCCAGATGAACGCCCTGGGGTCACCCCTCCACTTT.

CDR3 protein: CASSYSLRDGQYF. DNA of the CDR3: TGTGCCAGCAGTTACTCGCTTCGGGACGGGCAGTACTTC. This chain connects TRBV6-2 or TRBV6-3 to TRBJ2-7, with D tentatively TRBD1 or TRBD2 (5 bases each). The V gene's germline CDR1 is MNHEY and CDR2 SVGEGT. This CDR3 region has 13 residues. The V gene lost 0 bases and the J gene lost 9 bases, with 12 bases spanning the gap.

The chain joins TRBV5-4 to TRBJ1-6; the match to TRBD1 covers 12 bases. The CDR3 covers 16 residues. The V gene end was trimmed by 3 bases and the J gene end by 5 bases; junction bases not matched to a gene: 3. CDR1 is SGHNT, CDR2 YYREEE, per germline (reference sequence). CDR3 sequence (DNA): TGTGCCAGCAGCTGGGACAGGGGGCAAAATAATTCACCCCTCCACTTT. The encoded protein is CASSWDRGQNNSPLHF.

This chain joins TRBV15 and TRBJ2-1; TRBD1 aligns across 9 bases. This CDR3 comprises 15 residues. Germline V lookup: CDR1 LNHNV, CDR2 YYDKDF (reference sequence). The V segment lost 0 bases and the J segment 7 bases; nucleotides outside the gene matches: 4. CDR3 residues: CATSREGTGKNEQFF. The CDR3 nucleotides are TGTGCCACCAGCAGAGAGGGGACAGGGAAGAATGAGCAGTTCTTC.

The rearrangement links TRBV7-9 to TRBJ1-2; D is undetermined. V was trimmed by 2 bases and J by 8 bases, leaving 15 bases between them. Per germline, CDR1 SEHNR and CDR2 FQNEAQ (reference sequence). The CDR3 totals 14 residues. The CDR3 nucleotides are TGTGCCAGCAGCTTAATTTCCTCCCAGAACGGCTACACCTTC. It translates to CASSLISSQNGYTF.

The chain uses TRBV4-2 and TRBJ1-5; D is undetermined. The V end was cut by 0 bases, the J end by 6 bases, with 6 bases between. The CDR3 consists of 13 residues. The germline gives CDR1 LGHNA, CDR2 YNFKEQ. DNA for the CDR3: TGTGCCAGCAGCCAAGAAAGGCGTCAGCCCCAGCATTTT. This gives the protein CASSQERRQPQHF.

The CDR3 DNA sequence: TGTGCCAGCAGCTTGACAGGGGCCTATGGCTACACCTTC. The encoded protein is CASSLTGAYGYTF. V is TRBV7-2 and J is TRBJ1-2; 8 positions agree with TRBD1. Looked up from germline, CDR1 is SGHTA and CDR2 is FQGNSA. The CDR3 totals 13 residues. V lost 3 bases to trimming and J lost 4 bases; unmatched junction nucleotides: 1.

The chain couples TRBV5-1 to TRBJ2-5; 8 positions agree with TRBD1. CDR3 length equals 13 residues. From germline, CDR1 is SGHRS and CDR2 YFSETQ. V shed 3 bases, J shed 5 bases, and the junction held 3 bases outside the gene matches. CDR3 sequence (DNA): TGCGCCAGCAGCTCCACAGGGGGGGAGACCCAGTACTTC. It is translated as CASSSTGGETQYF. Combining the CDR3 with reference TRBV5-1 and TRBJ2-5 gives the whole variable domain KAGVTQTPRYLIKTRGQQVTLSCSPISGHRSVSWYQQTPGQGLQFLFEYFSETQRNKGNFPGRFSGRQFSNSRSEMNVSTLELGDSALYLCASSSTGGETQYFGPGTRLLVL.

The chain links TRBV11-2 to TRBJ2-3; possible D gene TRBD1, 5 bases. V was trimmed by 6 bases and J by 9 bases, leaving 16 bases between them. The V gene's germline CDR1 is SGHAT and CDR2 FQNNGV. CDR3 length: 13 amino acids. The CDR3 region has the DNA TGTGCCAGCAGTCAAACGACAGACTTAACGCAGTATTTT. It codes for CASSQTTDLTQYF.

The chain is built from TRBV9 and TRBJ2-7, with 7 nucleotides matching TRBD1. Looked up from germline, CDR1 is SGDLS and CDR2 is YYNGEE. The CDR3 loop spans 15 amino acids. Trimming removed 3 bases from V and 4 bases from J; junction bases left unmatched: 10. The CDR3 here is CASSALQGPLYEQYF. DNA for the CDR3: TGTGCCAGCAGCGCCTTACAGGGGCCCCTTTACGAGCAGTACTTC.

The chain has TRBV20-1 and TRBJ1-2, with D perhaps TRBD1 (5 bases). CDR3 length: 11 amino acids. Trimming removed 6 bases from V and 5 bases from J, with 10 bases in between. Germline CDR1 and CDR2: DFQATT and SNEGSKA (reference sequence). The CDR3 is CSALQVYGYTF. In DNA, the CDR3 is TGCAGTGCCCTACAGGTATATGGCTACACCTTC.

Here the CDR3 reads CASSPSGSRVDTQYF. CDR3 nucleotides: TGTGCCAGCAGCCCAAGCGGTTCGAGAGTAGATACGCAGTATTTT. V usage is TRBV3-1 (or the pseudogene TRBV3-2) and J usage is TRBJ2-3, with D maybe TRBD2 (5 bases). The V end lost 4 bases, the J end lost 5 bases, and 16 bases lay between the germline ends. Germline CDR1 reads LGHDT; CDR2 reads YNNKEL (reference sequence). The CDR3 runs 15 residues.

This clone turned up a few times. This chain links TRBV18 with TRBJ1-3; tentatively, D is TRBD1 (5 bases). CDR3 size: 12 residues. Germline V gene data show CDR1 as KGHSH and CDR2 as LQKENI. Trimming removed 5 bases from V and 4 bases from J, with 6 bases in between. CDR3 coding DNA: TGTGCCAGCTCAGGGGCCGGAAACACCATATATTTT. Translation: CASSGAGNTIYF.

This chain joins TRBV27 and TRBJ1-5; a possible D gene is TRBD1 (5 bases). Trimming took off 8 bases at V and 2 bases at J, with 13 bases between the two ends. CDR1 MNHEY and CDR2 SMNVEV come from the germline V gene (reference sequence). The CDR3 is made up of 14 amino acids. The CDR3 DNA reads TGTGCCAGCGGGGAAACAGGAGGCAATCAGCCCCAGCATTTT. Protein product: CASGETGGNQPQHF.

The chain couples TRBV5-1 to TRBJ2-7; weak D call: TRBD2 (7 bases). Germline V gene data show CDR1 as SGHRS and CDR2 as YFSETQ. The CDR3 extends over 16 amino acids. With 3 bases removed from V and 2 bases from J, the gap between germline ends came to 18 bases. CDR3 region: CASSWGAGTSAYEQYF. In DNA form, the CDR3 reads TGCGCCAGCAGCTGGGGGGCGGGCACTAGCGCCTACGAGCAGTACTTC.